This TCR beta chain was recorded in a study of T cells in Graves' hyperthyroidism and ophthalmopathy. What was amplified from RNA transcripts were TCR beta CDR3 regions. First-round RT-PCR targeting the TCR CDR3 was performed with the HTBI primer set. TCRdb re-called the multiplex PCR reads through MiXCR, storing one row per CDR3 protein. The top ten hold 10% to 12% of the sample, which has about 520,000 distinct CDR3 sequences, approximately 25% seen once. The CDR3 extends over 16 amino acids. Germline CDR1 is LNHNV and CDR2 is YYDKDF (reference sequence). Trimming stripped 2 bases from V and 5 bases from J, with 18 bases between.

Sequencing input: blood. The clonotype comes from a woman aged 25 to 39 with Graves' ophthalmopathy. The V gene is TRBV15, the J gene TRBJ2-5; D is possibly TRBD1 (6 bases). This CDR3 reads CATSRTLSGARETQYF. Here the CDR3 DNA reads TGTGCCACCAGCAGAACCCTATCAGGGGCCAGGGAGACCCAGTACTTC.